The 26 T cell receptor beta chains reported below all come from one sample, sequenced in a study of blood T cell repertoires in COVID-19. Profiling relied on immunoSEQ multiplex PCR, and the TCRdb table lists in-frame clones only, not all of them. The sample lists 150,000 to 200,000 clones; approximately 83% were seen once. The sequenced sample was PBMCs or T cells enriched from blood (not recorded which). These receptors were taken from a man in his 70s who had been exposed to COVID-19.

The chain uses TRBV2 and TRBJ2-2; 8 bases fit TRBD2. The ends lost 1 base at V and 5 bases at J; junction bases unmatched: 6. Germline CDR1 reads SNHLY; CDR2 reads FYNNEI. This CDR3 comprises 16 residues. In nucleotides, the CDR3 is TGTGCCAGCAGTGAAGAGGGACTAGTAAGGACCGGGGAGCTGTTTTTT. As protein: CASSEEGLVRTGELFF.

The chain carries TRBV7-2 and TRBJ2-1, with D possibly matching TRBD2 (5 bases). V was clipped by 5 bases and J by 2 bases, with 13 bases between them. Per the germline V gene, CDR1 is SGHTA and CDR2 is FQGNSA. The CDR3 runs to 15 residues. In DNA form, the CDR3 reads TGTGCCAGCAGCCGCGGGCCCACGGCCTACAATGAGCAGTTCTTC. It encodes CASSRGPTAYNEQFF.

V usage is TRBV30 and J usage is TRBJ1-2, with 9 bases lining up with TRBD1. V shed 2 bases and J 6 bases; nucleotides not matched to a gene: 7. CDR1 is GTSNPN, CDR2 SVGIG, per germline (reference sequence). The CDR3 is made up of 14 amino acids. Written as DNA, the CDR3 is TGTGCCTGGAGTATAGGAGACAGGGGGGATGGCTACACCTTC. This sequence encodes CAWSIGDRGDGYTF.

The V and J genes are TRBV27 and TRBJ1-5, with D unclear. The CDR3 totals 14 residues. V lost 3 bases and J lost 4, with 10 bases in between. Germline V gene sequence: CDR1 MNHEY, CDR2 SMNVEV (reference sequence). As DNA, the CDR3 is TGTGCCAGCAGTTTGAAGAGCCTAAATCAGCCCCAGCATTTT. Amino acids: CASSLKSLNQPQHF.

The CDR3 region has the DNA TGTGCCAGCAGCGAAAATAAACACTCTGGAAACACCATATATTTT. Amino acid sequence: CASSENKHSGNTIYF. The rearrangement links TRBV7-2 to TRBJ1-3; D gene uncertain. This CDR3 region has 15 residues. Germline CDR1 and CDR2: SGHTA and FQGNSA. V was pared by 5 bases and J by 0 bases, with 11 bases between.

The rearrangement uses TRBV29-1 and TRBJ2-7, with a weak D call TRBD1 (5 bases). V lost 4 bases and J 4 bases, leaving 20 bases between the germline ends. CDR3 length equals 15 residues. CDR1 SQVTM and CDR2 ANQGSEA come from the germline V gene. CDR3 coding DNA: TGCAGCGTTGTTAGTGGGCAGGGATCCTTTTACGAGCAGTACTTC. Protein product: CSVVSGQGSFYEQYF.

The CDR3 is CASSQTGTGGNYGYTF. The CDR3 DNA reads TGTGCCAGCAGCCAAACCGGGACAGGGGGCAACTATGGCTACACCTTC. V is TRBV4-2 and J is TRBJ1-2; TRBD1 matches at 12 bases. The V gene end was trimmed by 2 bases and the J gene end by 2 bases; junction bases not matched to a gene: 3. Per the germline V gene, CDR1 is LGHNA and CDR2 is YNFKEQ. The CDR3 loop spans 16 amino acids.

This rearrangement joins TRBV30 to TRBJ2-7; 12 nucleotides agree with TRBD2. J lost 4 bases, V lost 7 bases, and 5 bases had no gene match. CDR1 and CDR2 (germline): GTSNPN, SVGIG (reference sequence). The CDR3 has 13 amino acids. The CDR3: CAFRLAGAYEQYF. DNA for the CDR3: TGTGCCTTTCGACTAGCGGGGGCTTACGAGCAGTACTTC.

V usage is TRBV2 and J usage is TRBJ2-3, with TRBD2 identical over 8 bases. Germline V gene lookup returns CDR1 SNHLY and CDR2 FYNNEI. Germline trimming cut 5 bases from V and 6 bases from J; bases unmatched to any gene: 13. The CDR3 is made up of 16 amino acids. In DNA form, the CDR3 reads TGTGCCAGCAGTAGTCGGCGGGGGGACCCGGTGGATACGCAGTATTTT. This encodes CASSSRRGDPVDTQYF.

The rearrangement links TRBV11-2 to TRBJ1-5; 9 positions agree with TRBD1. The CDR3 is 15 amino acids. CDR1 and CDR2 (germline): SGHAT, FQNNGV. V lost 5 bases and J lost 8; bases outside the gene matches: 10. CDR3 sequence: CASSIQGAPGEPQHF. In DNA form, the CDR3 reads TGTGCCAGCAGCATACAGGGGGCCCCTGGGGAGCCCCAGCATTTT.

The DNA for the CDR3 is TGTGCCAGCAGTCCAGGACTAGCGGGGACCTCCTACAATGAGCAGTTCTTC. Protein product: CASSPGLAGTSYNEQFF. The chain combines TRBV6-2 or TRBV6-3 with TRBJ2-1; TRBD2 matches at 12 bases. This CDR3 has 17 amino acids. V lost 5 bases and J lost 0; bases outside the gene matches: 5. From germline, CDR1 is MNHEY and CDR2 SVGEGT.

The chain has TRBV15 and TRBJ1-2; 12 nucleotides align to TRBD1. The CDR3 extends over 15 amino acids. With 5 bases clipped from V and 4 bases from J, the junction kept 5 bases outside the gene matches. Germline lookup yields CDR1 LNHNV and CDR2 YYDKDF (reference sequence). In nucleotides, the CDR3 is TGTGCCACCAGCGGGGACAGGGGGCGAAGCTATGGCTACACCTTC. Its translation: CATSGDRGRSYGYTF.

The chain combines TRBV9 with TRBJ2-3, with 12 bases matching TRBD2. CDR1 and CDR2 from the germline V gene are SGDLS and YYNGEE. This CDR3 region has 16 residues. With V trimmed by 3 bases and J by 3 bases, 5 bases remained unmatched. The CDR3 DNA follows: TGTGCCAGCAGCGCCCCTAGCGGGGGGGCAACAGATACGCAGTATTTT. Its translation: CASSAPSGGATDTQYF.

This clone was counted a few times. The rearrangement uses TRBV27 and TRBJ1-3, with D uncertain. Germline lookup yields CDR1 MNHEY and CDR2 SMNVEV (reference sequence). V was pared by 6 bases and J by 0 bases, with 12 bases between. The CDR3 length is 15 residues. The CDR3 is CASRQTPSSGNTIYF. DNA for the CDR3: TGTGCCAGCAGGCAGACACCCAGCTCTGGAAACACCATATATTTT.

This rearrangement joins TRBV5-5 to TRBJ2-1; the D is unclear. This CDR3 region has 12 residues. Germline V lookup: CDR1 SGHKS, CDR2 YYEKEE (reference sequence). Trimming stripped 2 bases from V and 7 bases from J, with 7 bases between. The CDR3 here is CASSLRENEQFF. The CDR3 DNA reads TGTGCCAGCAGCTTAAGAGAGAATGAGCAGTTCTTC.

The rearrangement uses TRBV7-9 and TRBJ1-5, with TRBD1 matching 10 bases. V gave up 5 bases and J gave up 7 bases; unmatched junction bases: 11. This CDR3 has 16 amino acids. CDR1 is SEHNR and CDR2 is FQNEAQ in the germline V gene (reference sequence). CDR3 in DNA: TGTGCCAGCAGCCCCTCGACAGGGGGCCCAAGCCAGCCCCAGCATTTT. Protein: CASSPSTGGPSQPQHF.

The rearrangement joins TRBV5-8 to TRBJ2-5; TRBD2 might be the D (6 bases). V lost 4 bases and J lost 4, with 14 bases in between. The germline CDR1 and CDR2 sequences are SGHTS and YDEGEE. CDR3 length equals 14 residues. Here the CDR3 reads CASSIPAGRETQYF. The CDR3 bases are TGTGCCAGCAGCATCCCCGCGGGGCGAGAGACCCAGTACTTC.

The chain couples TRBV3-1 (or the pseudogene TRBV3-2) to TRBJ1-2; possible D gene TRBD1, 5 bases. V was cut by 4 bases and J by 7 bases, with 10 bases left in between. The CDR3 runs 12 residues. The V gene's germline CDR1 is LGHDT and CDR2 YNNKEL (reference sequence). This chain's CDR3 is CASSPDSSGYTF. CDR3 nucleotide sequence: TGTGCCAGCAGCCCCGACAGTTCTGGCTACACCTTC.

The chain joins TRBV25-1 to TRBJ1-1; a possible D gene is TRBD1 (5 bases). Between the trimmed V and J ends, which lost 4 bases and 5 bases, there was a span of 11 bases. The CDR3 has 13 amino acids. Germline V gene sequence: CDR1 MGHDK, CDR2 SYGVNS. The CDR3 protein is CASSVAGRTEAFF. The CDR3 bases are TGTGCCAGCAGTGTGGCAGGGCGAACTGAAGCTTTCTTT.

This chain joins TRBV12-5 and TRBJ2-1; 14 nucleotides line up with TRBD2. Germline V gives CDR1 LGHNT, CDR2 FRNRAP. This CDR3 contains 15 residues. Trimming at V came to 6 bases and at J to 7 bases, leaving 5 bases not matched to a gene. The CDR3 DNA reads as TGTGCTAGTGGGCCGGGACTAGCGGGAGCAAATGAGCAGTTCTTC. This encodes CASGPGLAGANEQFF.

The rearrangement links TRBV4-1 to TRBJ1-2; TRBD1 matches 9 bases. This CDR3 comprises 16 residues. The V segment lost 0 bases and the J segment 4 bases; nucleotides outside the gene matches: 6. Germline assignment: CDR1 MGHRA and CDR2 YSYEKL. CDR3 DNA sequence: TGCGCCAGCAGCCAAGATGGGACAGGGAAACTCTATGGCTACACCTTC. It is translated as CASSQDGTGKLYGYTF.

The V and J genes are TRBV11-2 and TRBJ2-5; D is ambiguous. Per germline, CDR1 SGHAT and CDR2 FQNNGV. CDR3 size: 14 residues. The ends were cut back, 0 bases at V and 3 bases at J, with 8 bases in the middle. CDR3 coding DNA: TGTGCCAGCAGCTTAGATCGTCGGGAAGAGACCCAGTACTTC. This gives the protein CASSLDRREETQYF.

The chain combines TRBV6-2 or TRBV6-3 with TRBJ2-1, with TRBD2 identical over 9 bases. Germline V CDR1 and CDR2: MNHEY, SVGEGT. The CDR3 extends over 17 amino acids. The junction had 9 bases not matched to a gene; V was cut back by 1 base and J by 5 bases. The CDR3 nucleotides are TGTGCCAGCAGTTACTTGAGCGGGAGGCGGGTCGACAATGAGCAGTTCTTC. Its translation is CASSYLSGRRVDNEQFF.

The V gene is TRBV7-2, the J gene TRBJ1-5; tentatively, D is TRBD1 (5 bases). The ends were cut back, 2 bases at V and 3 bases at J, with 11 bases in the middle. This CDR3 region has 15 residues. In germline, CDR1 is SGHTA, CDR2 FQGNSA. CDR3 DNA: TGTGCCAGCAGCTTAAACTCCAGGGACAATCAGCCCCAGCATTTT. Encoded protein: CASSLNSRDNQPQHF.

The chain links TRBV2 to TRBJ2-2, with D possibly TRBD2 on 6 matching bases. This CDR3 contains 13 residues. CDR1 and CDR2 from the germline V gene are SNHLY and FYNNEI. The V and J ends lost 3 bases and 7 bases respectively, with 9 bases between them. The chain's CDR3 is CASSERGNGELFF. In DNA form, the CDR3 reads TGTGCCAGCAGTGAGCGGGGAAACGGGGAGCTGTTTTTT.

This chain's CDR3 is CASSYDRGQVNEQFF. The CDR3 DNA sequence: TGTGCCAGCAGCTACGACAGGGGGCAGGTCAATGAGCAGTTCTTC. The rearrangement links TRBV7-7 to TRBJ2-1, with TRBD1 matching over 10 bases. With 4 bases clipped from V and 6 bases from J, the junction kept 6 bases outside the gene matches. Germline assignment: CDR1 SSHAT and CDR2 FNYEAQ (reference sequence). This CDR3 is 15 amino acids long.